Sequencing of this TCR beta chain was carried out in a study of blood T cell repertoires in COVID-19. Study-level information: Material from acute and convalescent COVID-19 was sourced from the United States, Italy and Spain. The cDNA or gDNA used as material had been derived from T cells, B-cell-depleted T cells, or PBMCs.

How the authors handled the data: Nucleated cell counts were estimated from reference gene primer amplification. Sequenced by immunoSEQ multiplex PCR; TCRdb stores in-frame clones only, minus some. For V, J and clone size, that table is used; D and trimming come from the DNA. The repertoire includes some 83,000 clones, approximately 87% of them detected once, and under 20% sits in the top ten. From germline, CDR1 is SGHKS and CDR2 YYEKEE (reference sequence). This CDR3 has 14 residues. V gave up 2 bases and J gave up 5 bases; unmatched junction bases: 6. This TCR was recovered from an elderly man in a cohort sampled during active COVID-19. This chain links TRBV5-5 with TRBJ2-5; 7 nucleotides line up with TRBD1. The source material was peripheral blood. CDR3 residues: CASSFDRASETQYF. In DNA form, the CDR3 reads TGTGCCAGCAGCTTTGACAGGGCATCGGAGACCCAGTACTTC.